These 27 T cell receptor beta chains came from one sample sequenced in a study of cytomegalovirus exposure and HLA in healthy donors. The PCR ran on 60 Vbeta and 13 Jbeta primers. Libraries were prepared by immunoSEQ multiplex PCR; TCRdb keeps only in-frame clonotypes and omits some of them. Of hundreds of thousands of clones in the sample, around 73% are singletons; the top ten hold around 4%. Sequencing was carried out using PBMCs. The source is a male donor in good health and CMV-seronegative.

The V and J genes are TRBV7-2 and TRBJ2-5; 10 bases agree with TRBD2. The germline V gene encodes CDR1 SGHTA and CDR2 FQGNSA. CDR3 size: 17 residues. V lost 5 bases and J lost 7; bases outside the gene matches: 16. In DNA form, the CDR3 reads TGTGCCAGCAGCCCCCCGGGACTAGCGAGGATCCGTGGGACCCAGTACTTC. It yields the protein CASSPPGLARIRGTQYF. Drawing the rest from reference TRBV7-2 and TRBJ2-5, the complete variable domain is GAGVSQSPSNKVTEKGKDVELRCDPISGHTALYWYRQSLGQGLEFLIYFQGNSAPDKSGLPSDRFSAERTGGSVSTLTIQRTQQEDSAVYLCASSPPGLARIRGTQYFGPGTRLLVL.

V is TRBV5-5 and J is TRBJ1-5; 9 bases agree with TRBD1. CDR1 SGHKS and CDR2 YYEKEE come from the germline V gene (reference sequence). The junction had 10 bases not matched to a gene; V was cut back by 4 bases and J by 2 bases. CDR3 length: 17 amino acids. The CDR3 reads CASSPGRDRVGNQPQHF. The CDR3, as DNA: TGTGCCAGCAGCCCCGGCCGGGACAGGGTGGGCAATCAGCCCCAGCATTTT. The full variable domain, rest sourced from reference TRBV5-5 and TRBJ1-5, is DAGVTQSPTHLIKTRGQQVTLRCSPISGHKSVSWYQQVLGQGPQFIFQYYEKEERGRGNFPDRFSARQFPNYSSELNVNALLLGDSALYLCASSPGRDRVGNQPQHFGDGTRLSIL.

The chain employs TRBV28 and TRBJ1-2, with TRBD1 matching 7 bases. This CDR3 region has 16 residues. Germline V gene lookup returns CDR1 MDHEN and CDR2 SYDVKM. The junction had 15 bases not matched to a gene; V was cut back by 5 bases and J by 6 bases. The CDR3 is CASSLLVGGGADGYTF. CDR3 DNA sequence: TGTGCCAGCAGTCTCCTGGTCGGAGGGGGCGCGGATGGCTACACCTTC.

The chain employs TRBV18 and TRBJ1-2; D remains unclear. Germline V lookup: CDR1 KGHSH, CDR2 LQKENI. V lost 1 base and J lost 2, with 11 bases in between. The length of the CDR3 is 15 residues. The CDR3 spells CASSPRGPPNYGYTF. CDR3 bases: TGTGCCAGCTCACCACGAGGCCCCCCCAACTATGGCTACACCTTC. Drawing the rest from reference TRBV18 and TRBJ1-2, the complete variable domain is NAGVMQNPRHLVRRRGQEARLRCSPMKGHSHVYWYRQLPEEGLKFMVYLQKENIIDESGMPKERFSAEFPKEGPSILRIQQVVRGDSAAYFCASSPRGPPNYGYTFGSGTRLTVV.

The V and J genes are TRBV7-9 and TRBJ2-2; D is undetermined. Trimming removed 4 bases from V and 3 bases from J, with 12 bases in between. Germline assignment: CDR1 SEHNR and CDR2 FQNEAQ (reference sequence). CDR3 length: 15 amino acids. CDR3 bases: TGTGCCAGCAGCTCCCCGAGCTTATACACCGGGGAGCTGTTTTTT. Translation: CASSSPSLYTGELFF.

This chain joins TRBV7-9 and TRBJ1-2; TRBD1 is a possible D gene (6 bases). The germline V and J ends were trimmed by 5 bases and 4 bases, with 8 bases remaining between them. Germline CDR1 reads SEHNR; CDR2 reads FQNEAQ (reference sequence). The CDR3 is made up of 12 amino acids. CDR3 amino acids: CASSGGSYGYTF. DNA for the CDR3: TGTGCCAGCAGCGGGGGCTCCTATGGCTACACCTTC.

V gene TRBV5-1 combines with J gene TRBJ2-4; no firm D call. Germline lookup yields CDR1 SGHRS and CDR2 YFSETQ. Trimming took off 2 bases at V and 1 base at J, with 7 bases between the two ends. The CDR3 loop spans 14 amino acids. The DNA of the CDR3 is TGCGCCAGCAGCTTAACAGAGGCCAAAAACATTCAGTACTTC. Its translation: CASSLTEAKNIQYF.

V usage is TRBV5-4 and J usage is TRBJ2-2; no firm D call. Trimming removed 5 bases at V and 0 bases at J, with 14 bases between. Germline lookup yields CDR1 SGHNT and CDR2 YYREEE (reference sequence). There are 16 residues in the CDR3. CDR3: CASSSEAVTNTGELFF. The CDR3 DNA sequence: TGTGCCAGCAGTTCAGAGGCAGTGACGAACACCGGGGAGCTGTTTTTT.

This clone has just one count. The V gene is TRBV7-3, the J gene TRBJ2-3; 7 bases are a match to TRBD2. This CDR3 has 15 amino acids. Germline values: CDR1 SGHTA, CDR2 FQGTGA. V trimming: 2 bases; J trimming: 4 bases; junction bases outside the gene matches: 6. The CDR3 DNA follows: TGTGCCAGCAGCTTAGCGGGACTATCTTCAGATACGCAGTATTTT. Protein product: CASSLAGLSSDTQYF.

This chain links TRBV7-8 with TRBJ2-2; 8 nucleotides align to TRBD1. This CDR3 contains 17 residues. The germline gives CDR1 SGHVS, CDR2 FQNEAQ. Trimming cost V 5 bases and J 6 bases; bases outside gene matches: 14. Here the CDR3 reads CASSPSSGQVSPGELFF. CDR3 nucleotides: TGTGCCAGCAGCCCTTCCTCGGGACAGGTTTCTCCCGGGGAGCTGTTTTTT. Drawing the rest from reference TRBV7-8 and TRBJ2-2, the complete variable domain is GAGVSQSPRYKVAKRGQDVALRCDPISGHVSLFWYQQALGQGPEFLTYFQNEAQLDKSGLPSDRFFAERPEGSVSTLKIQRTQQEDSAVYLCASSPSSGQVSPGELFFGEGSRLTVL.

This clone occurred once. The CDR3 nucleotides read TGTGCCACCAGCGAGAGCGGGAGGGCCTTTAATGAGCAGTTCTTC. This encodes CATSESGRAFNEQFF. This chain uses TRBV15 with TRBJ2-1, with 10 bases that match TRBD2. The CDR3 is made up of 15 amino acids. CDR1 and CDR2 from the germline V gene are LNHNV and YYDKDF (reference sequence). V lost 5 bases and J lost 7; bases outside the gene matches: 8.

This chain connects TRBV5-6 to TRBJ2-4, with D possibly matching TRBD2 (7 bases). V shed 3 bases and J shed 3 bases, with 22 bases lying between them. Germline-derived CDR1 and CDR2 are SGHDT and YYEEEE. The CDR3 contains 18 residues. CDR3 DNA: TGTGCCAGCAGCTGGGGGGGGACTCTCTCAGGGGACAAAAACATTCAGTACTTC. Translating it yields CASSWGGTLSGDKNIQYF.

V gene TRBV6-5 combines with J gene TRBJ1-5; 7 nucleotides match TRBD1. This CDR3 spans 13 amino acids. V lost 5 bases, J lost 7 bases, and 5 bases stayed unmatched. Germline lookup yields CDR1 MNHEY and CDR2 SVGAGI. The CDR3 is CASSDRDGQPQHF. The CDR3 DNA is TGTGCCAGCAGTGACAGGGACGGCCAGCCCCAGCATTTT.

V is TRBV6-1 and J is TRBJ1-4; 7 bases align to TRBD1. The junction had 16 bases not matched to a gene; V was cut back by 6 bases and J by 12 bases. Germline V gene data show CDR1 as MNHNS and CDR2 as SASEGT. CDR3 length: 15 amino acids. The CDR3 DNA sequence: TGTGCCAGCAGACCGAGACAGGGTCGAAATGAGGAACTGTTTTTT. Translation: CASRPRQGRNEELFF.

The chain employs TRBV19 and TRBJ2-3; weak D call: TRBD1 (5 bases). There are 13 residues in the CDR3. CDR1 is LNHDA, CDR2 SQIVND, per germline (reference sequence). Trimming shortened V by 5 bases and J by 5 bases, and 11 bases separated the two germline ends. Here the CDR3 reads CASSSQQGDTQYF. CDR3 DNA: TGTGCCAGTAGTTCTCAGCAGGGAGATACGCAGTATTTT.

The J gene is TRBJ2-5, the V gene TRBV2; D perhaps matches TRBD2 (5 bases). The CDR3 extends over 14 amino acids. Trimming left V 4 bases short and J 7 bases short, with 16 bases between. Germline-derived CDR1 and CDR2 are SNHLY and FYNNEI. CDR3 region: CASSASSSRGTQYF. For the CDR3, the DNA is TGTGCCAGCAGTGCCTCCTCTTCCCGGGGGACCCAGTACTTC.

This clone has only a few counts. The chain links TRBV9 to TRBJ2-7; D unclear. Germline CDR1 SGDLS, CDR2 YYNGEE. Deletions cut 3 bases from V and 6 bases from J, with 19 bases between. The CDR3 covers 15 residues. CDR3 residues: CASSGINPVPGEQYF. The DNA for the CDR3 is TGTGCCAGCAGCGGGATAAACCCTGTCCCGGGCGAGCAGTACTTC.

The sample holds a few counts of this clone. CDR3 in DNA: TGTGCCAGCAGCTTCGGCAGCGACAATTCACCCCTCCACTTT. It is translated as CASSFGSDNSPLHF. This chain joins TRBV7-9 and TRBJ1-6; D unresolved. CDR1 is SEHNR, CDR2 FQNEAQ, per germline (reference sequence). The CDR3 spans 14 residues. Trimming took off 3 bases at V and 7 bases at J, with 10 bases between the two ends. The whole variable domain, remainder taken from reference TRBV7-9 and TRBJ1-6, is DTGVSQNPRHKITKRGQNVTFRCDPISEHNRLYWYRQTLGQGPEFLTYFQNEAQLEKSRLLSDRFSAERPKGSFSTLEIQRTEQGDSAMYLCASSFGSDNSPLHFGNGTRLTVT.

The chain carries TRBV6-4 and TRBJ2-1, with 11 bases identical to TRBD2. This CDR3 has 15 residues. Per germline, CDR1 MRHNA and CDR2 SNTAGT. The trim removed 3 bases at V and 4 bases at J, leaving 2 bases unmatched. CDR3 sequence (DNA): TGTGCCAGCAGTGAAGGGACTAGCGGTTACAATGAGCAGTTCTTC. Its translation: CASSEGTSGYNEQFF.

This clone was seen a single time. This CDR3 is also generated by other DNA sequences in the sample. The rearrangement uses TRBV19 and TRBJ1-5; D is uncertain. The CDR3 extends over 13 amino acids. The germline CDR1 and CDR2 sequences are LNHDA and SQIVND (reference sequence). Trimming took 3 bases from V and 5 from J, leaving 8 bases between them. The CDR3 sequence is CASSIYRDQPQHF. Here the CDR3 DNA reads TGTGCCAGTAGTATCTACCGAGATCAGCCCCAGCATTTT. Combining the CDR3 with reference TRBV19 and TRBJ1-5 gives the whole variable domain DGGITQSPKYLFRKEGQNVTLSCEQNLNHDAMYWYRQDPGQGLRLIYYSQIVNDFQKGDIAEGYSVSREKKESFPLTVTSAQKNPTAFYLCASSIYRDQPQHFGDGTRLSIL.

The chain couples TRBV5-1 to TRBJ2-2; 8 nucleotides match TRBD1. The germline CDR1 and CDR2 sequences are SGHRS and YFSETQ. The V gene end was trimmed by 0 bases and the J gene end by 2 bases; junction bases not matched to a gene: 9. This CDR3 has 18 amino acids. For the CDR3, the DNA is TGCGCCAGCAGCTTGGGACAGGGGCGATCCAAAAACACCGGGGAGCTGTTTTTT. The encoded protein is CASSLGQGRSKNTGELFF.

The J gene is TRBJ2-3, the V gene TRBV6-1; weak D call: TRBD2 (6 bases). Germline CDR1 and CDR2: MNHNS and SASEGT. Trimming stripped 6 bases from V and 1 base from J, with 14 bases between. There are 15 residues in the CDR3. CDR3 sequence (DNA): TGTGCCAGCAGCCATCCGGGGGTGGGCACAGATACGCAGTATTTT. This codes for CASSHPGVGTDTQYF.

The chain carries TRBV7-2 and TRBJ2-5, with D uncertain. The better agreement between TRBJ2-7 and the DNA end casts doubt on the J call. Germline V gives CDR1 SGHTA, CDR2 FQGNSA. This CDR3 is 12 amino acids long. This chain's CDR3 is CASSDDTSEQYF. The CDR3, as DNA: TGTGCCAGCAGCGACGACACTTCCGAGCAGTACTTC.

This clone has more than one count but fewer than ten. V is TRBV5-6 and J is TRBJ1-4; TRBD1 agrees at 7 bases. The CDR3 spans 13 residues. With 2 bases clipped from V and 8 bases from J, the junction kept 3 bases outside the gene matches. Germline V gene sequence: CDR1 SGHDT, CDR2 YYEEEE. This CDR3 is CASSFGTVEKLFF. In DNA, the CDR3 is TGTGCCAGCAGCTTTGGGACAGTAGAAAAACTGTTTTTT.

The V gene is TRBV4-1, the J gene TRBJ1-1, with D possibly matching TRBD1 (5 bases). Germline CDR1 MGHRA, CDR2 YSYEKL. Trimming cost V 4 bases and J 1 base, with 13 bases left between them. The CDR3 spans 15 residues. CDR3: CASSLGSGGNTEAFF. In DNA, the CDR3 is TGCGCCAGCAGCCTCGGATCGGGGGGGAACACTGAAGCTTTCTTT.

This chain uses TRBV9 with TRBJ1-2; possible D gene TRBD1, 6 bases. CDR1 and CDR2 (germline): SGDLS, YYNGEE. This CDR3 comprises 13 residues. V was cut by 3 bases and J by 4 bases, with 10 bases left in between. The CDR3 nucleotides read TGTGCCAGCAGCGCCCAGGGGTCCTATGGCTACACCTTC. Translating it yields CASSAQGSYGYTF.

J is TRBJ2-3 and V is TRBV28; D remains ambiguous. With 2 bases removed from V and 0 bases from J, the gap between germline ends came to 6 bases. CDR1 is MDHEN, CDR2 SYDVKM, per germline. The CDR3 spans 14 residues. CDR3 coding DNA: TGTGCCAGCAGTTTAAGTGGCAGCACAGATACGCAGTATTTT. It yields the protein CASSLSGSTDTQYF.